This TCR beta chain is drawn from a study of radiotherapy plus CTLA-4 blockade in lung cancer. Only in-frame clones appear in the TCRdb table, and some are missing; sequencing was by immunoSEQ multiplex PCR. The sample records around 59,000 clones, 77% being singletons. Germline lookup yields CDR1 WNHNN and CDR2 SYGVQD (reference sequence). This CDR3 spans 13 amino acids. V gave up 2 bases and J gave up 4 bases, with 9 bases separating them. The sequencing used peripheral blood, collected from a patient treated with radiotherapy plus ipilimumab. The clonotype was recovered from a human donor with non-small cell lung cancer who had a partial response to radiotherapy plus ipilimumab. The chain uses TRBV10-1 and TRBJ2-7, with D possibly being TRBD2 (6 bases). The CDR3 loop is CASSELGGYEQYF. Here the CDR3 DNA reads TGCGCCAGCAGTGAGCTCGGGGGTTACGAGCAGTACTTC.